This entry features one T cell receptor beta chain sequence. As the method of synthesis, 5'RACE template switching with UMIs yielded TCR beta cDNA. From its re-call of the 5' RACE reads, TCRdb lists each CDR3 protein once, without DNA. The record lists approximately 150,000 distinct CDR3 sequences, of which the ten most abundant hold 15% to 20%. This specimen belongs to a study of T cells expressing NK-cell markers. Looking at the study overall: In sorted CD3+CD56+NKG2C+, CD3+CD56+NKG2C- and CD3+CD56-NKG2C+ T cells, TCR beta repertoires were obtained. Serological testing identified seven of the eight sequenced donors as HCMV-seropositive and one as seronegative.

From germline, CDR1 is SGDLS and CDR2 YYNGEE. The CDR3 runs 15 residues. The rearrangement joins TRBV9 to TRBJ2-3; TCRdb names TRBD1, which stays unverified in the absence of DNA. The sample comprised blood T cells: a sorted CD56 or NKG2C T cell subset, CD4+ or CD8+ T cells, or bulk PBMC T cells (not recorded which). This sequence originates from a woman aged 18 to 75 in good health. This chain's CDR3 is CASSVAAGTPDTQYF.